This paragraph covers one TCR beta chain sequence. This CDR3 contains 15 residues. V was pared by 3 bases and J by 5 bases, with 7 bases of the junction left unmatched. CDR1 and CDR2 (germline): SGHDN, FVKESK. Authors' methods: Using reference gene primer amplification, nucleated cell counts were estimated. The repertoire was sequenced with immunoSEQ multiplex PCR; TCRdb's copy has only in-frame clones and lacks some. V, J and clone size are those of that table, while D and trimming were read from the DNA. Among 150,000 to 200,000 clones listed, more than 85% were seen once. The sample is drawn from a study of blood T cell repertoires in COVID-19. Study in general: Whether acute or convalescent, the COVID-19 samples came from the United States, Italy and Spain. PBMCs, B-cell-depleted T cells, or T cells provided the cDNA or gDNA that made up the material.

The chain uses TRBV14 and TRBJ1-2; TRBD1 matches 9 bases. This receptor was taken from a man in his 70s with active or convalescent COVID-19. Input material: peripheral blood. The CDR3 loop reads CASSHLTGTGYGYTF. The DNA for the CDR3 is TGTGCCAGCAGCCACCTGACGGGGACAGGGTATGGCTACACCTTC. Full variable domain (rest looked up from reference TRBV14 and TRBJ1-2): EAGVTQFPSHSVIEKGQTVTLRCDPISGHDNLYWYRRVMGKEIKFLLHFVKESKQDESGMPNNRFLAERTGGTYSTLKVQPAELEDSGVYFCASSHLTGTGYGYTFGSGTRLTVV.